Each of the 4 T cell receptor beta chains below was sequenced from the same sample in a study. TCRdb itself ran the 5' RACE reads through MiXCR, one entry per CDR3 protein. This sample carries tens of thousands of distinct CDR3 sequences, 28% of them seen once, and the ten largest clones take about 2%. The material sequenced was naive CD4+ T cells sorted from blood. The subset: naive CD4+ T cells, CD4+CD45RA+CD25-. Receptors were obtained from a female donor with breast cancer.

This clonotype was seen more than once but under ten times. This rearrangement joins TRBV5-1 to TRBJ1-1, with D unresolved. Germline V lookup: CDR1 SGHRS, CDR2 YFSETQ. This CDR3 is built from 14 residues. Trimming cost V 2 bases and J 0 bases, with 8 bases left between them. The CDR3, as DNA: TGCGCCAGCAGCTTAGCGGTAATGAACACTGAAGCTTTCTTT. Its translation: CASSLAVMNTEAFF.

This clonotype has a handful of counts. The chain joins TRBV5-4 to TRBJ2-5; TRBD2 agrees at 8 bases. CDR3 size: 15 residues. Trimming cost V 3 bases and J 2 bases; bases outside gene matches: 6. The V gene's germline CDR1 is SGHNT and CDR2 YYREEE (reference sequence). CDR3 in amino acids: CASSSRSGGQETQYF. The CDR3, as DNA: TGTGCCAGCAGCTCTCGATCGGGGGGGCAAGAGACCCAGTACTTC.

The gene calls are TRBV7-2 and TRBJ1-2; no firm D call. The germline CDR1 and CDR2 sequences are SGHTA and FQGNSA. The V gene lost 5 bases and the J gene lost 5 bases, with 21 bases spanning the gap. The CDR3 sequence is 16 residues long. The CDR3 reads CASSPSRVLEGYGYTF. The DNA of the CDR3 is TGTGCCAGCAGCCCATCACGAGTACTCGAAGGGTATGGCTACACCTTC.

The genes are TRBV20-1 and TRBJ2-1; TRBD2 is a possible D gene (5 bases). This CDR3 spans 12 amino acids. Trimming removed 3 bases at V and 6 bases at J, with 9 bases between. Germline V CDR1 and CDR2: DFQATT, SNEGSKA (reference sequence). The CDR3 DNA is TGCAGTGCTAGTGGGAGTTTCAATGAGCAGTTCTTC. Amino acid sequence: CSASGSFNEQFF.